Below, 27 T cell receptor beta chains from the same sample are listed, as sequenced in a study of blood T cell repertoires in COVID-19. The table came from immunoSEQ multiplex PCR; TCRdb's copy has only in-frame clones and leaves some out. The sample lists 200,000 to 300,000 clones, around 88% seen once, with 2% to 3% in the top ten. The sequenced sample was PBMCs or T cells enriched from blood (not recorded which). These receptors were collected from a woman aged 40-49 years with acute COVID-19.

In this sample, this clone turned up once. The rearrangement uses TRBV19 and TRBJ2-2; 9 positions match TRBD1. The junction had 7 bases not matched to a gene; V was cut back by 7 bases and J by 1 base. This CDR3 has 16 residues. Germline CDR1 and CDR2: LNHDA and SQIVND (reference sequence). The CDR3 reads CASKYEGQGNTGELFF. The CDR3 DNA reads TGTGCCAGTAAATATGAGGGACAGGGGAACACCGGGGAGCTGTTTTTT. Full variable domain (missing parts from reference TRBV19 and TRBJ2-2): DGGITQSPKYLFRKEGQNVTLSCEQNLNHDAMYWYRQDPGQGLRLIYYSQIVNDFQKGDIAEGYSVSREKKESFPLTVTSAQKNPTAFYLCASKYEGQGNTGELFFGEGSRLTVL.

The chain combines TRBV3-1 (or the pseudogene TRBV3-2) with TRBJ1-5; 7 nucleotides line up with TRBD1. The CDR3 length is 15 residues. CDR1 is LGHDT and CDR2 is YNNKEL in the germline V gene (reference sequence). Unmatched junction bases numbered 5, after V lost 1 base and J lost 5 bases. The DNA for the CDR3 is TGTGCCAGCAGCCAAGGGACAGGAGCTCATCAGCCCCAGCATTTT. It encodes CASSQGTGAHQPQHF.

V and J are TRBV11-2 and TRBJ1-4, with a tentative D call TRBD1 (6 bases). This CDR3 region has 15 residues. Germline V gives CDR1 SGHAT, CDR2 FQNNGV. V lost 6 bases and J lost 8, with 19 bases in between. The CDR3 sequence is CASSPTLDSWEKLFF. The CDR3 DNA sequence: TGTGCCAGCAGTCCGACACTGGACAGTTGGGAAAAACTGTTTTTT.

This chain uses TRBV28 with TRBJ2-3, with 9 bases aligning to TRBD2. The CDR3 contains 16 residues. The germline CDR1 and CDR2 sequences are MDHEN and SYDVKM. Trimming at V came to 5 bases and at J to 5 bases, leaving 11 bases not matched to a gene. This CDR3 reads CASSPLGGGGGDTQYF. The CDR3 DNA reads TGTGCCAGCAGTCCCCTCGGGGGCGGGGGGGGAGATACGCAGTATTTT.

The chain is built from TRBV27 and TRBJ2-1, with D perhaps matching TRBD2 (6 bases). The CDR3 has 17 residues. The germline V gene encodes CDR1 MNHEY and CDR2 SMNVEV (reference sequence). V was pared by 3 bases and J by 4 bases, with 19 bases between. For the CDR3, the DNA is TGTGCCAGCAGTTTCGGGTTTGGAGGACTAAATTACAATGAGCAGTTCTTC. It codes for CASSFGFGGLNYNEQFF.

This chain joins TRBV5-1 and TRBJ1-6; TRBD1 matches at 8 bases. The germline gives CDR1 SGHRS, CDR2 YFSETQ. J was trimmed by 7 bases and V by 3 bases; bases with no gene match: 9. CDR3 size: 16 residues. This CDR3 reads CASSSEAGQANSPLHF. DNA for the CDR3: TGCGCCAGCAGCTCCGAGGCGGGACAGGCGAATTCACCCCTCCACTTT.

The J gene is TRBJ1-1, the V gene TRBV24-1, with 9 bases fitting TRBD1. V gave up 7 bases and J gave up 5 bases; unmatched junction bases: 7. From germline, CDR1 is KGHDR and CDR2 SFDVKD. The CDR3 loop spans 14 amino acids. Here the CDR3 DNA reads TGTGCCACCAGGCCGGACAGGGGAAGAACTGAAGCTTTCTTT. It encodes CATRPDRGRTEAFF.

This clone was seen more than once but under ten times. The chain combines TRBV10-1 with TRBJ2-7; 9 bases are a match to TRBD1. The CDR3 has 18 residues. Losses at the gene ends were 4 bases for V and 3 bases for J; bases not matched to a gene: 16. The V gene's germline CDR1 is WNHNN and CDR2 SYGVQD (reference sequence). The CDR3, as DNA: TGCGCCAGCAGTGCCATCGGACAGGGGCCAGGATACTTCTACGAGCAGTACGTC. It codes for CASSAIGQGPGYFYEQYV.

Points on this clone: Other DNA sequences of this sample code for an identical CDR3. The rearrangement uses TRBV9 and TRBJ1-1; the D is unclear. V lost 3 bases, J lost 4 bases, and 13 bases lay in between. Germline V gene lookup returns CDR1 SGDLS and CDR2 YYNGEE. The CDR3 loop spans 14 amino acids. The CDR3 loop reads CASSASAGFTEAFF. CDR3 coding DNA: TGTGCCAGCAGCGCCAGCGCGGGGTTCACTGAAGCTTTCTTT.

The chain couples TRBV27 to TRBJ2-2; 12 nucleotides match TRBD2. The CDR3 has 16 amino acids. Germline-derived CDR1 and CDR2 are MNHEY and SMNVEV (reference sequence). The ends lost 2 bases at V and 7 bases at J; junction bases unmatched: 5. DNA for the CDR3: TGTGCCAGCAGTTTACTGACTAGCGGGAGTAACGGGGAGCTGTTTTTT. Residues: CASSLLTSGSNGELFF.

The chain joins TRBV5-1 to TRBJ1-2, with 7 bases matching TRBD1. Germline V lookup: CDR1 SGHRS, CDR2 YFSETQ. V was pared by 1 base and J by 0 bases, with 3 bases of the junction left unmatched. The CDR3 extends over 15 amino acids. As DNA, the CDR3 is TGCGCCAGCAGCTTGTTGACAGGGACTAACTATGGCTACACCTTC. Translating it yields CASSLLTGTNYGYTF.

The chain is built from TRBV6-2 or TRBV6-3 and TRBJ2-2, with D possibly being TRBD2 (6 bases). Trimming removed 2 bases from V and 3 bases from J, with 19 bases in between. Germline lookup yields CDR1 MNHEY and CDR2 SVGEGT. CDR3 size: 18 residues. DNA of the CDR3: TGTGCCAGCAGTTACACCGGTAGGCGGGGCTCGGACACCGGGGAGCTGTTTTTT. Amino acids: CASSYTGRRGSDTGELFF.

This rearrangement joins TRBV18 to TRBJ2-5; a possible D gene is TRBD1 (6 bases). With 2 bases removed from V and 3 bases from J, the gap between germline ends came to 16 bases. Germline loops: CDR1 KGHSH, CDR2 LQKENI. The CDR3 is 16 amino acids. CDR3 bases: TGTGCCAGCTCACCAAGTGTGGTCAGGGACAAAGAGACCCAGTACTTC. Amino acids: CASSPSVVRDKETQYF.

The CDR3 region has the DNA TGTGCCAGCAGCAGCGGGACTAGCGGGAGAGAGACCCAGTACTTC. Translation gives CASSSGTSGRETQYF. This chain joins TRBV7-2 and TRBJ2-5; 14 bases are shared with TRBD2. Germline values: CDR1 SGHTA, CDR2 FQGNSA. The V and J ends lost 5 bases and 4 bases, in that order; junction bases with no gene match: 3. The CDR3 sequence is 15 residues long.

The V gene is TRBV3-1 (or the pseudogene TRBV3-2), the J gene TRBJ2-7; D possibly corresponds to TRBD2 (5 bases). V was trimmed by 1 base and J by 7 bases, leaving 8 bases between them. The CDR3 loop spans 12 amino acids. The germline V gene has CDR1 LGHDT and CDR2 YNNKEL (reference sequence). Written as DNA, the CDR3 is TGTGCCAGCAGCCAAGTCAGGAGGGAGCAGTACTTC. It translates to CASSQVRREQYF.

The chain has TRBV27 and TRBJ2-1, with D perhaps TRBD2 (5 bases). CDR1 is MNHEY, CDR2 SMNVEV, per germline (reference sequence). The CDR3 is 15 amino acids. V lost 2 bases to trimming and J lost 1 base, with 9 bases between them. The CDR3 DNA reads TGTGCCAGCAGTTTAATACCGGGGTCCTACAATGAGCAGTTCTTC. As protein: CASSLIPGSYNEQFF.

The chain couples TRBV9 to TRBJ2-7, with a tentative D call TRBD2 (6 bases). The CDR3 loop spans 14 amino acids. CDR1 and CDR2 (germline): SGDLS, YYNGEE. V was trimmed by 1 base and J by 3 bases, leaving 11 bases between them. The CDR3 DNA follows: TGTGCCAGCAGCGTATCGGAGGGTGGCTACGAGCAGTACTTC. Protein sequence: CASSVSEGGYEQYF.

This chain connects TRBV19 to TRBJ2-4, with a tentative D call TRBD2 (6 bases). The V and J ends lost 7 bases and 0 bases respectively, with 13 bases between them. Per germline, CDR1 LNHDA and CDR2 SQIVND (reference sequence). The CDR3 runs to 15 residues. The CDR3 loop is CASTPGELAKNIQYF. The CDR3, as DNA: TGTGCCAGTACCCCGGGAGAACTAGCCAAAAACATTCAGTACTTC.

The chain carries TRBV5-1 and TRBJ1-2; D call uncertain. Germline loops: CDR1 SGHRS, CDR2 YFSETQ. Trimming pared 6 bases from V and 2 bases from J, leaving 11 bases between. CDR3 length equals 13 residues. CDR3 loop: CASTSTANYGYTF. As DNA, the CDR3 is TGCGCCAGCACATCAACAGCCAACTATGGCTACACCTTC.

This chain connects TRBV19 to TRBJ1-5; 7 positions agree with TRBD1. This CDR3 contains 16 residues. J gave up 7 bases and V 6 bases, and 15 bases lay outside the gene matches. CDR1 and CDR2 from the germline V gene are LNHDA and SQIVND (reference sequence). As DNA, the CDR3 is TGTGCCAGTAGCCCCGAGAGGGGGCGAGAAGGACAGCCCCAGCATTTT. It encodes CASSPERGREGQPQHF.

The chain carries TRBV4-3 and TRBJ1-5, with D maybe TRBD1 (5 bases). CDR3 size: 14 residues. The germline V gene encodes CDR1 LGHNA and CDR2 YSLEER. V was trimmed by 4 bases and J by 1 base, leaving 8 bases between them. CDR3 bases: TGCGCCAGCAGCCTCGGGGGGAGCAATCAGCCCCAGCATTTT. As protein: CASSLGGSNQPQHF.

The V call is TRBV4-3, the J call TRBJ1-2, with D possibly TRBD1 on 5 matching bases. The CDR3 length is 16 residues. The V gene lost 0 bases and the J gene lost 7 bases, with 18 bases spanning the gap. Looked up from germline, CDR1 is LGHNA and CDR2 is YSLEER. CDR3 sequence: CASSQDFGGSGGGYTF. DNA for the CDR3: TGCGCCAGCAGCCAAGATTTCGGGGGATCAGGTGGTGGCTACACCTTC.

CDR3 nucleotides: TGTGCCAGCAGCCAATCGTGGCCACAAGAGACCCAGTACTTC. The encoded protein is CASSQSWPQETQYF. The chain couples TRBV3-1 (or the pseudogene TRBV3-2) to TRBJ2-5; D is unclear. This CDR3 has 14 residues. Germline V gene lookup returns CDR1 LGHDT and CDR2 YNNKEL (reference sequence). Trimming removed 2 bases from V and 2 bases from J, with 9 bases in between.

This clone has only a few counts. This chain connects TRBV19 to TRBJ1-4; D is perhaps TRBD1 (5 bases). From germline, CDR1 is LNHDA and CDR2 SQIVND (reference sequence). Trimming took 4 bases from V and 0 from J, leaving 9 bases between them. This CDR3 is 15 amino acids long. CDR3 in DNA: TGTGCCAGTAGTAAGGGGATAGCAACTAATGAAAAACTGTTTTTT. Amino acid sequence: CASSKGIATNEKLFF.

This CDR3 reads CASSFGTGTYEQYF. Here the CDR3 DNA reads TGTGCCAGCAGCTTCGGGACAGGGACCTACGAGCAGTACTTC. The V and J genes are TRBV9 and TRBJ2-7; 9 nucleotides line up with TRBD1. V gave up 4 bases and J gave up 2 bases; unmatched junction bases: 4. The CDR3 is made up of 14 amino acids. The germline V gene encodes CDR1 SGDLS and CDR2 YYNGEE.

V and J are TRBV9 and TRBJ1-2, with 9 bases matching TRBD1. CDR1 is SGDLS, CDR2 YYNGEE, per germline. The CDR3 spans 16 residues. J gave up 5 bases and V 0 bases, and 8 bases lay outside the gene matches. The chain's CDR3 is CASSVALVQGAYGYTF. The CDR3 DNA sequence: TGTGCCAGCAGCGTAGCGCTAGTACAGGGGGCTTATGGCTACACCTTC.

The DNA for the CDR3 is TGTGCCAGCAGCTTTTCTGGCACAGATACGCAGTATTTT. Translation: CASSFSGTDTQYF. J is TRBJ2-3 and V is TRBV11-3; D gene uncertain. The CDR3 has 13 residues. Germline-derived CDR1 and CDR2 are SGHNT and YENEEA. Trimming shortened V by 3 bases and J by 1 base, and 5 bases separated the two germline ends.